The clone carrying this TCR beta chain was counted a single time. Its cognate antigen is unknown. The junction departs from the called germline gene at one end, perhaps through a read error. This sample is drawn from a study of cytomegalovirus exposure and HLA in healthy donors. Germline V gene data show CDR1 as MDHEN and CDR2 as SYDVKM. This CDR3 contains 12 residues. PCR was performed using 60 Vbeta and 13 Jbeta primers. This table comes from immunoSEQ multiplex PCR, and its TCRdb copy is limited to in-frame clones, with some not included. The table shows tens of thousands of clones, with about two thirds occurring only once. Findings and limits, study-wide: Later work found most CMV-associated TCR beta chains apparently HLA-restricted. In a later analysis, donors in an Asian-associated ancestry cluster reportedly had fewer N-insertions in productive TCRs than the cohort mean. DRB1 showed the most TCR associations and HLA-C the fewest in a later analysis, as rates varied by HLA locus. Within the data, a cluster of highly shared sequence variants was likely a sequencing artifact.

The V and J genes are TRBV28 and TRBJ1-1, with 8 nucleotides matching TRBD1. The clonotype was recovered from a man aged 55-75 years in good health and CMV-seronegative. Sequenced: PBMCs. The CDR3 region is CASGQGATETFF. DNA for the CDR3: TGTGCCAGCGGCCAGGGGGCAACTGAAACTTTCTTT.